This TCR beta chain was sequenced during a study of shared clonotypes between healthy human individuals. At the level of the study: Donor composition was a couple of women and a few men, aged 18 to 49. Per donor, three plates held CD4 naive cells, three held CD4 memory, two held CD8 naive and one held CD8 memory.

Study-level points and caveats: Estimated clonotype richness was generally higher in naive than memory subsets. Sequencing depth was expected to influence donor clonotype sharing.

Sequenced by immunoSEQ multiplex PCR; TCRdb stores in-frame clones only, minus some. The sample includes 900,000 to 1,200,000 clones, more than 75% of them seen just once. A note on this clone: The antigen is undetermined.

The sequence came from a man aged 18 to 29 in good health. Some clones in this sample may be carry-over from other donors' samples. The sample taken for sequencing was memory CD4+ T cells from PBMCs. The subset was: CD45RA-negative fraction.

The CDR3 DNA reads TGTGCCAGCAGGAGGGGCAGGGGTCCCCTTGATGGGTACGAGCAGTACTTC. It encodes CASRRGRGPLDGYEQYF. The chain carries TRBV27 and TRBJ2-7, with a possible D match to TRBD1 (6 bases). Germline V gives CDR1 MNHEY, CDR2 SMNVEV (reference sequence). The V gene lost 6 bases and the J gene lost 4 bases, with 25 bases spanning the gap. The CDR3 has 17 residues.